Listed here is a single T cell receptor beta chain. This record comes from a study of T-cell memory formation after mild COVID-19. CDR3 length: 14 amino acids. Germline V gene data show CDR1 as KGHSH and CDR2 as LQKENI. V dropped 5 bases and J dropped 7; count of bases not matched to a gene: 6. Each CDR3 protein gets one entry after TCRdb re-called the 5' RACE reads with MiXCR. The table lists approximately 490,000 distinct CDR3 sequences, 20% of them singletons. The chain has TRBV18 and TRBJ2-7, with 12 bases that match TRBD2. Sequenced input: PBMCs or a T cell subset sorted from them (not recorded which). The clonotype comes from an adult woman who had mild COVID-19 (a few samples of this study predate the infection). Cell type and time point are not known. CDR3 region: CASSEGLAGSEQYF. Here the CDR3 DNA reads TGTGCCAGCTCAGAAGGACTAGCGGGGTCTGAGCAGTACTTC.